A few counts support the clone carrying this T cell receptor beta chain. Germline V gene lookup returns CDR1 SQVTM and CDR2 ANQGSEA. V lost 5 bases to trimming and J lost 5 bases, with 12 bases between them. This CDR3 is 13 amino acids long. TCRdb passed the RT-PCR reads through MiXCR, listing each CDR3 protein once. In the table there are more than 150,000 distinct CDR3 sequences, around a tenth of which are singletons. This sample was included in a study of response to subunit inactivated influenza vaccine. This TCR was sampled from a man between 50 and 69 years old who received an inactivated influenza vaccine. The chain uses TRBV29-1 and TRBJ2-2; D gene unclear. The input for sequencing was CD8+ T cells sorted from PBMCs, taken around 25 months after vaccination. DNA for the CDR3: TGCAGCGTTCTCGTCGGGCGGACCGGGGAGCTGTTTTTT. It codes for CSVLVGRTGELFF.